This record covers a single T cell receptor beta chain. Study processing details: Amplification of reference gene primers provided the estimated nucleated cell counts. Profiling relied on immunoSEQ multiplex PCR, and the TCRdb table lists in-frame clones only, not all of them. The V and J calls and clone size are taken from that table; D and trimming were inferred from the DNA. The sample has 350,000 or so clones; more than 85% are singletons. The data are from a study of blood T cell repertoires in COVID-19. Study as a whole: Donors in the United States, Italy and Spain gave samples during acute or convalescent COVID-19.

The V and J ends lost 8 bases and 1 base respectively, with 11 bases between them. The CDR3 loop spans 13 amino acids. The germline V gene encodes CDR1 SNHLY and CDR2 FYNNEI. This study enrolled people aged about 18 to 100 from under 25 US geographic areas. Grouping used clinical history reported by participants in a survey and questionnaire. This chain connects TRBV2 to TRBJ1-1, with a possible D match to TRBD1 (6 bases). The specimen sequenced was PBMCs or T cells enriched from blood (not recorded which). The TCR was taken from a woman in her 30s who had recovered from COVID-19. CDR3 DNA sequence: TGTGCCAGCGCCAGGACAGCGAACACTGAAGCTTTCTTT. Protein sequence: CASARTANTEAFF.